What follows are 32 T cell receptor beta chains derived from one specimen sequenced in a study of blood T cell repertoires in COVID-19. Profiling relied on immunoSEQ multiplex PCR, and the TCRdb table lists in-frame clones only, not all of them. The repertoire holds 97,000 or so clones, with just under 95% as singletons. What was sequenced was peripheral blood. The receptors come from a woman in her 50s with COVID-19, enrolled during active disease.

V usage is TRBV2 and J usage is TRBJ1-1; no reliable D call. In germline, CDR1 is SNHLY, CDR2 FYNNEI. This CDR3 region has 12 residues. V was trimmed by 8 bases and J by 2 bases, leaving 9 bases between them. As DNA, the CDR3 is TGTGCCAGCCGGGGTACTAACACTGAAGCTTTCTTT. The encoded protein is CASRGTNTEAFF.

The genes are TRBV6-2 or TRBV6-3 and TRBJ2-3; 8 bases fit TRBD1. V was pared by 2 bases and J by 2 bases, with 12 bases of the junction left unmatched. This CDR3 has 18 amino acids. From germline, CDR1 is MNHEY and CDR2 SVGEGT. The CDR3, as DNA: TGTGCCAGCAGTTACAGGGTAGGATGGACAGGGCACACAGATACGCAGTATTTT. Translating it yields CASSYRVGWTGHTDTQYF.

The rearrangement joins TRBV5-3 to TRBJ1-2, with D unclear. TRBV5-3 is treated as an ORF (open reading frame) with a function not yet certain. V lost 0 bases to trimming and J lost 0 bases, with 9 bases between them. The CDR3 totals 15 residues. CDR3 in amino acids: CARSLVQIPNYGYTF. The CDR3 DNA is TGTGCCAGAAGCTTGGTTCAGATTCCTAACTATGGCTACACCTTC.

This clone was observed a single time. The rearrangement links TRBV25-1 to TRBJ1-3; tentative D call: TRBD1 (5 bases). Germline CDR1 and CDR2: MGHDK and SYGVNS. The CDR3 runs 15 residues. Between the trimmed V and J ends, which lost 1 base and 4 bases, there was a span of 11 bases. CDR3 sequence: CASSEWGGSGNTIYF. CDR3 bases: TGTGCCAGCAGTGAATGGGGGGGTTCCGGAAACACCATATATTTT.

The rearrangement joins TRBV19 to TRBJ1-4; tentative D call: TRBD1 (6 bases). The CDR3 is made up of 15 amino acids. The V end was cut by 3 bases, the J end by 6 bases, with 14 bases between. Per germline, CDR1 LNHDA and CDR2 SQIVND (reference sequence). CDR3 in DNA: TGTGCCAGTAGTATTAGCGTGGGGGCGCATGAAAAACTGTTTTTT. Translated: CASSISVGAHEKLFF.

The chain has TRBV30 and TRBJ1-1; D is ambiguous. The CDR3 loop spans 13 amino acids. CDR1 is GTSNPN, CDR2 SVGIG, per germline (reference sequence). DNA for the CDR3: TGTGCTGTTATCCCCCTAATGAACACTGAAGCTTTCTTT. Protein product: CAVIPLMNTEAFF.

The V and J genes are TRBV11-2 and TRBJ2-1, with TRBD2 matching 14 bases. The germline CDR1 and CDR2 sequences are SGHAT and FQNNGV. The V and J ends lost 4 bases and 10 bases, in that order; junction bases with no gene match: 9. The CDR3 extends over 16 amino acids. The CDR3 DNA reads as TGTGCCAGCAGCTGGGAGGGACTAGCGGGGGTGACGGAGCAGTTCTTC. Translated, it gives CASSWEGLAGVTEQFF.

The V and J genes are TRBV9 and TRBJ2-6, with no clear D. The CDR3 is made up of 14 amino acids. Deletions cut 2 bases from V and 2 bases from J, with 5 bases between. The germline gives CDR1 SGDLS, CDR2 YYNGEE. The CDR3 sequence: CASSVRAGANVLTF. The CDR3 coding sequence is TGTGCCAGCAGCGTTCGGGCTGGGGCCAACGTCCTGACTTTC.

The rearrangement uses TRBV19 and TRBJ2-3; a possible D gene is TRBD2 (6 bases). Germline loops: CDR1 LNHDA, CDR2 SQIVND (reference sequence). There are 13 residues in the CDR3. Trimming shortened V by 4 bases and J by 7 bases, and 12 bases separated the two germline ends. The CDR3 coding sequence is TGTGCCAGTAGTAGTCGTGGAGGGAATACGCAGTATTTT. Its translation is CASSSRGGNTQYF.

About this clone: One end of the junction varies from germline; a read error may be responsible. The V gene is TRBV5-1, the J gene TRBJ2-3; 9 bases match TRBD1. From germline, CDR1 is SGHRS and CDR2 YFSETQ. This CDR3 is 13 amino acids long. The CDR3 spells CASGTPGTGNEIF. Written as DNA, the CDR3 is TGCGCCAGCGGTACACCCGGGACAGGGAACGAGATTTTT.

This clone was seen once. Written as DNA, the CDR3 is TGTGCCAGCAGTTTTGGCAGGGGGCTTGGCTACACCTTC. It encodes CASSFGRGLGYTF. The chain recombines TRBV12-3 or TRBV12-4 with TRBJ1-2; 8 bases are shared with TRBD1. This CDR3 is built from 13 residues. V gave up 3 bases and J gave up 7 bases; unmatched junction bases: 4.

This chain links TRBV28 with TRBJ1-2; D is unresolved. This CDR3 has 13 residues. Germline lookup yields CDR1 MDHEN and CDR2 SYDVKM. Deletions cut 4 bases from V and 4 bases from J, with 10 bases between. This CDR3 reads CASSSDSLYGYTF. In nucleotides, the CDR3 is TGTGCCAGCAGTTCGGACTCCCTCTATGGCTACACCTTC.

The rearrangement uses TRBV3-1 (or the pseudogene TRBV3-2) and TRBJ1-2, with D perhaps matching TRBD1 (5 bases). The CDR3 spans 15 residues. Trimming removed 4 bases at V and 3 bases at J, with 15 bases between. Germline CDR1 is LGHDT and CDR2 is YNNKEL (reference sequence). The CDR3 region has the DNA TGTGCCAGCAGCCGAGGCCGCGGAGGGGACTATGGCTACACCTTC. Translating it yields CASSRGRGGDYGYTF.

The chain employs TRBV11-2 and TRBJ1-1; D is possibly TRBD1 (5 bases). There are 15 residues in the CDR3. V lost 6 bases, J lost 3 bases, and 17 bases lay in between. Germline loops: CDR1 SGHAT, CDR2 FQNNGV. The DNA for the CDR3 is TGTGCCAGCAGTCTAGATTCGGGGGATTACACTGAAGCTTTCTTT. It specifies CASSLDSGDYTEAFF.

The V gene is TRBV5-1, the J gene TRBJ1-2, with 8 bases fitting TRBD1. Trimming at V came to 0 bases and at J to 11 bases, leaving 6 bases not matched to a gene. Germline V gene data show CDR1 as SGHRS and CDR2 as YFSETQ. This CDR3 spans 13 amino acids. CDR3 in DNA: TGCGCCAGCAGCTTGGGCAGGGGGCGGGAATACACCTTC. Protein: CASSLGRGREYTF.

The genes are TRBV28 and TRBJ1-6; no reliable D call. V was cut by 7 bases and J by 4 bases, with 14 bases left in between. This CDR3 has 15 amino acids. The V gene's germline CDR1 is MDHEN and CDR2 SYDVKM. Written as DNA, the CDR3 is TGTGCCAGCAAAAGGACTGGCGTTTATAATTCACCCCTCCACTTT. It specifies CASKRTGVYNSPLHF.

The chain joins TRBV19 to TRBJ2-1, with D perhaps TRBD1 (5 bases). Germline V gene data show CDR1 as LNHDA and CDR2 as SQIVND (reference sequence). CDR3 length equals 16 residues. Trimming removed 0 bases from V and 4 bases from J, with 13 bases in between. In DNA, the CDR3 is TGTGCCAGTAGTATAGACAGGGAAGTGGTATACAATGAGCAGTTCTTC. Protein product: CASSIDREVVYNEQFF. Based on the CDR3 plus reference TRBV19 and TRBJ2-1, the full variable domain is DGGITQSPKYLFRKEGQNVTLSCEQNLNHDAMYWYRQDPGQGLRLIYYSQIVNDFQKGDIAEGYSVSREKKESFPLTVTSAQKNPTAFYLCASSIDREVVYNEQFFGPGTRLTVL.

The V call is TRBV19, the J call TRBJ2-1; possible D gene TRBD2, 7 bases. Trimming took off 3 bases at V and 10 bases at J, with 10 bases between the two ends. In germline, CDR1 is LNHDA, CDR2 SQIVND (reference sequence). The CDR3 contains 12 residues. The CDR3 nucleotides read TGTGCCAGTAGTATCGGGGGGCTGGAGCAGTTCTTC. This encodes CASSIGGLEQFF.

V usage is TRBV11-2 and J usage is TRBJ1-4; D gene uncertain. The CDR3 covers 14 residues. Germline values: CDR1 SGHAT, CDR2 FQNNGV. V shed 0 bases and J shed 7 bases, with 9 bases lying between them. The CDR3 spells CASSLERGSEKLFF. CDR3 sequence (DNA): TGTGCCAGCAGCTTAGAAAGAGGGAGTGAAAAACTGTTTTTT.

The rearrangement links TRBV19 to TRBJ1-5; D is undetermined. CDR1 is LNHDA, CDR2 SQIVND, per germline (reference sequence). V was trimmed by 6 bases and J by 2 bases, leaving 5 bases between them. CDR3 size: 12 residues. CDR3 residues: CASRGGNQPQHF. The CDR3 DNA follows: TGTGCCAGTAGAGGAGGCAATCAGCCCCAGCATTTT.

CDR3 nucleotides: TGTGCCAGCAGCTTAGGTTCAGAAAACTATGGCTACACCTTC. The encoded protein is CASSLGSENYGYTF. This chain connects TRBV13 to TRBJ1-2; no definite D call. Trimming removed 0 bases at V and 2 bases at J, with 7 bases between. The CDR3 sequence is 14 residues long. From germline, CDR1 is PRHDT and CDR2 FYEKMQ (reference sequence).

CDR3 DNA sequence: TGTGCCAGCAGCTTTCGTATTGCTTCGGGACAGCACTACAATGAGCAGTTCTTC. This codes for CASSFRIASGQHYNEQFF. The chain joins TRBV7-9 to TRBJ2-1; TRBD1 agrees at 7 bases. V was pared by 3 bases and J by 3 bases, with 14 bases of the junction left unmatched. Germline V gives CDR1 SEHNR, CDR2 FQNEAQ (reference sequence). The CDR3 has 18 amino acids.

V is TRBV24-1 and J is TRBJ2-1, with TRBD2 matching 8 bases. Germline V gives CDR1 KGHDR, CDR2 SFDVKD. The length of the CDR3 is 11 residues. Trimming at V came to 7 bases and at J to 14 bases, leaving 6 bases not matched to a gene. CDR3 DNA sequence: TGTGCCACCAGCCTCGGGGGGGGTAAGTTCTTC. Residues: CATSLGGGKFF.

The chain links TRBV10-3 to TRBJ1-4, with D perhaps TRBD1 (5 bases). The CDR3 runs to 13 residues. Trimming stripped 8 bases from V and 7 bases from J, with 14 bases between. Germline V CDR1 and CDR2: ENHRY, SYGVKD. This chain's CDR3 is CAIGGLGSEKLFF. In nucleotides, the CDR3 is TGTGCCATCGGGGGACTGGGGAGTGAAAAACTGTTTTTT.

This chain uses TRBV10-1 with TRBJ2-2; 8 positions agree with TRBD1. This CDR3 comprises 13 residues. Germline V lookup: CDR1 WNHNN, CDR2 SYGVQD (reference sequence). V was pared by 6 bases and J by 7 bases, with 4 bases of the junction left unmatched. In DNA form, the CDR3 reads TGCGCCAGCAGCAGGGGGCTGGACGGGGAGCTGTTTTTT. The encoded protein is CASSRGLDGELFF.

The DNA of the CDR3 is TGTGCCAGCACCCTATATCCGGGGGCCTACGAGCAGTACTTC. This codes for CASTLYPGAYEQYF. The rearrangement joins TRBV27 to TRBJ2-7, with D perhaps TRBD2 (6 bases). Germline values: CDR1 MNHEY, CDR2 SMNVEV (reference sequence). This CDR3 comprises 14 residues. The V end was cut by 7 bases, the J end by 2 bases, with 15 bases between.

The rearrangement joins TRBV6-5 to TRBJ1-1, with D possibly TRBD1 on 6 matching bases. Deletions cut 8 bases from V and 3 bases from J, with 13 bases between. CDR3 length: 13 amino acids. CDR1 and CDR2 from the germline V gene are MNHEY and SVGAGI. The CDR3 DNA reads TGTGCCAGCGCGACAGGCCTACACACTGAAGCTTTCTTT. Protein product: CASATGLHTEAFF.

The chain couples TRBV19 to TRBJ2-2; 10 nucleotides match TRBD1. The CDR3 totals 15 residues. The J segment lost 6 bases and the V segment lost 5 bases, leaving 6 bases of the junction unmatched. Germline lookup yields CDR1 LNHDA and CDR2 SQIVND (reference sequence). As DNA, the CDR3 is TGTGCCAGTAGTCGGGACAGGGGTTATCCCGGGGAGCTGTTTTTT. Its protein is CASSRDRGYPGELFF.

The CDR3 sequence: CASSPTGGSLEQYF. The CDR3 DNA reads TGTGCCAGCTCACCGACAGGGGGATCCCTCGAGCAGTACTTC. The chain has TRBV18 and TRBJ2-7; the match to TRBD1 covers 9 bases. This CDR3 comprises 14 residues. Germline lookup yields CDR1 KGHSH and CDR2 LQKENI. The J segment lost 6 bases and the V segment lost 3 bases, leaving 6 bases of the junction unmatched. Filled out from reference TRBV18 and TRBJ2-7, the complete variable domain reads NAGVMQNPRHLVRRRGQEARLRCSPMKGHSHVYWYRQLPEEGLKFMVYLQKENIIDESGMPKERFSAEFPKEGPSILRIQQVVRGDSAAYFCASSPTGGSLEQYFGPGTRLTVT.

The chain employs TRBV9 and TRBJ2-3, with D perhaps matching TRBD2 (5 bases). The germline CDR1 and CDR2 sequences are SGDLS and YYNGEE. With 3 bases removed from V and 0 bases from J, the gap between germline ends came to 8 bases. The CDR3 spans 14 residues. The CDR3 nucleotides are TGTGCCAGCAGCGAGAGCGGTAGCACAGATACGCAGTATTTT. It encodes CASSESGSTDTQYF.

This chain links TRBV7-8 with TRBJ2-1, with 9 bases matching TRBD1. The germline CDR1 and CDR2 sequences are SGHVS and FQNEAQ. This CDR3 has 15 amino acids. J was trimmed by 6 bases and V by 4 bases; bases with no gene match: 7. CDR3 DNA: TGTGCCAGCAGCTCCTACAGGGGGCGAGGCAATGAGCAGTTCTTC. This codes for CASSSYRGRGNEQFF.

The V call is TRBV19, the J call TRBJ1-3, with D uncertain. The V and J ends lost 3 bases and 3 bases respectively, with 3 bases between them. The CDR3 sequence is 12 residues long. The germline CDR1 and CDR2 sequences are LNHDA and SQIVND (reference sequence). CDR3 loop: CASSIHGNTIYF. The CDR3 DNA reads TGTGCCAGTAGTATTCATGGAAACACCATATATTTT.